This TCR beta chain was identified in a study of beta chain features in type 1 diabetes. Study-level results: TCRB CDR3 length was moderately but significantly reduced in all four CD4+ subsets of Type 1 diabetes patients. When cDNA is sequenced, cells with high TCR expression could be over-represented.

Expressed TCRB transcripts were sequenced because the isolated RNA had all been reverse transcribed beforehand. Data came from immunoSEQ multiplex PCR; TCRdb stores just in-frame clones and leaves some out. The repertoire holds about 710,000 clones, about an eighth seen once, with nearly 0.04% in the top ten. Details on this clone: Its antigen is currently unknown.

V trimming: 1 base; J trimming: 4 bases; junction bases outside the gene matches: 6. The germline V gene has CDR1 SGHRS and CDR2 YFSETQ. The CDR3 runs to 16 residues. The chain recombines TRBV5-1 with TRBJ1-5; 9 bases line up with TRBD1. This TCR was recovered from a man between 18 and 29 years old with type 1 diabetes. Material: naive CD4+ T cells from blood. This CDR3 reads CASSLSGQGKNQPQHF. CDR3 nucleotide sequence: TGCGCCAGCAGCTTGAGCGGACAGGGGAAGAATCAGCCCCAGCATTTT.